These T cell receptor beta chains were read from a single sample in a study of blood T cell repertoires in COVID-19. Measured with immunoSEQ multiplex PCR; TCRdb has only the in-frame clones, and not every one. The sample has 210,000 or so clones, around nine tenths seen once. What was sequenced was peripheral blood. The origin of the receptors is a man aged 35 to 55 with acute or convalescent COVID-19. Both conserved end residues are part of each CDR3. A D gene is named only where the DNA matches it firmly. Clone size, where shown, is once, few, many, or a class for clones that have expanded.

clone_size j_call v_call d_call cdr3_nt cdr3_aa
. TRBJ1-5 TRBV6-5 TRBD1 TGTGCCAGCAGGGGGACAGGGGATAGCAATCAGCCCCAGCATTTT CASRGTGDSNQPQHF
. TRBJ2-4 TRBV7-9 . TGTGCCAGCAGCTTAGCCCAGGCGTTAGCCAAAAACATTCAGTACTTC CASSLAQALAKNIQYF
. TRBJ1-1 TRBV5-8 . TGTGCCAGCAGCTGGGCCCTAAACACTGAAGCTTTCTTT CASSWALNTEAFF
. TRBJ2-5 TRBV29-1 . TGCAGCGGAGGCTACCAAGAGACCCAGTACTTC CSGGYQETQYF
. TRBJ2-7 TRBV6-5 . TGTGCCAGCAGCCTTGCGTCCGAGCAGTACTTC CASSLASEQYF
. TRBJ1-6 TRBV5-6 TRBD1 TGTGCCAGCAGCCCGGGACAGGGAAGGTCACCCCTCCACTTT CASSPGQGRSPLHF
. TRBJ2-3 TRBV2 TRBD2 TGTGCCAGCGAGGGTTCCGGGACTAGCGGTGGGACTAGCACAGATACGCAGTATTTT CASEGSGTSGGTSTDTQYF
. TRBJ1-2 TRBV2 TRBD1 TGTGCCAGCAGGGTGGGGCGCAATCGGGACAGCGAAAACTATGGCTACACCTTC CASRVGRNRDSENYGYTF
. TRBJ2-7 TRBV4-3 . TGCGCCAGCAGCCAAGACTTCAGGGACTACGAGCAGTACTTC CASSQDFRDYEQYF
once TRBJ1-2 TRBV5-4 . TGTGCCAGCAGCTTCCCCCTCGGGTACGGAATCGATGGCTACACCTTC CASSFPLGYGIDGYTF
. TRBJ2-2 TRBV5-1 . TGCGCCAGCAGCCCACCGGGACAGAACACCGGGGAGCTGTTTTTT CASSPPGQNTGELFF
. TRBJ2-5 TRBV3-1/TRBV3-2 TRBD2 TGTGCCAGCAGGCCTACTAGCGAAGAGACCCAGTACTTC CASRPTSEETQYF
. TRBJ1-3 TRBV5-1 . TGCGCCAGCAGCCCCAGGGGCTCTGGAAACACCATATATTTT CASSPRGSGNTIYF
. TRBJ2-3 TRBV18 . TGTGCCAGCTCACCATTGAGTGTAGCTAGCACAGATACGCAGTATTTT CASSPLSVASTDTQYF
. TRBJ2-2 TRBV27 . TGTGCCAGCAGTTTTTCGGTTCCGAACACCGGGGAGCTGTTTTTT CASSFSVPNTGELFF
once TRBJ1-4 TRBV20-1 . TGCAGTGCCCAGAATGAAAAACTGTTTTTT CSAQNEKLFF
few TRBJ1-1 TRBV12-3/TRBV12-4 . TGTGCCAGCAGTCCAATGAGGACTGAAGCTTTCTTT CASSPMRTEAFF
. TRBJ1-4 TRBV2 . TGTGCCAGCGGGGGACACTCTAATGAAAAACTGTTTTTT CASGGHSNEKLFF
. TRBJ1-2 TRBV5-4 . TGTGCCAGCACAGCGTTGACAGGACCGTTGGGAGGCTACACCTTC CASTALTGPLGGYTF
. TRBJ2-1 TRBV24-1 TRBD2 TGTGCCACCAGTCCGGGACTAGCGGGGGGAAATTACAATGAGCAGTTCTTC CATSPGLAGGNYNEQFF
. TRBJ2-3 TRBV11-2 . TGTGCCAGCAGCTTGGCCCGTTCCACAGATACGCAGTATTTT CASSLARSTDTQYF
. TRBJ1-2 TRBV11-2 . TGTGCCAGCAGCTTAGATGGGGGCCAAAGTGGCTACACCTTC CASSLDGGQSGYTF
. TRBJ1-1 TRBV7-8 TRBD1 TGTGCCAGCAGCTTTTCCGGGACAGTGGTAGACACTGAAGCTTTCTTT CASSFSGTVVDTEAFF
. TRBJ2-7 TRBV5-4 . TGTGCCAGCAGCTGGGGACAAGAGCAGTACTTC CASSWGQEQYF
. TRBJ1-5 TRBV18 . TGTGCCAGCTCACCGAGGAGCAGCAATCAGCCCCAGCATTTT CASSPRSSNQPQHF
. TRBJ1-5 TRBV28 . TGTGCCAGCAGTTCGCCCCACGCCGGGGGGGGCAATCAGCCCCAGCATTTT CASSSPHAGGGNQPQHF
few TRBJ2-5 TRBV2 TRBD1 TGTGCCAGCAACGGACAGGGCCCGACGGGGGAGACCCAGTACTTC CASNGQGPTGETQYF
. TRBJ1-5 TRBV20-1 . TGCAGTGCTAGTAAAGGGGCCGGGCTCTATAATCAGCCCCAGCATTTT CSASKGAGLYNQPQHF
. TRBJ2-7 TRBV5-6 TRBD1 TGTGCCAGCAGCTTGGGGGTAGGGGGCAGCTACGAGCAGTACTTC CASSLGVGGSYEQYF
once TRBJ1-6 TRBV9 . TGTGCCAGCAGCGCCGCCGCCGCTGAAACTTTATATAATTCACCCCTCCACTTT CASSAAAAETLYNSPLHF
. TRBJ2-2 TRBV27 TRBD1 TGTGCCAGCAGTGCCACAGGGGGCGGGGAGCTGTTTTTT CASSATGGGELFF
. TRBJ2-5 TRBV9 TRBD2 TGTGCCAGCAGCGTAGGAGCGGGGTTGGGTCAAGAGACCCAGTACTTC CASSVGAGLGQETQYF
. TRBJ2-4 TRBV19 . TGTGCCAGTAGTATAGGAAGGGACAGGACTAGAGACATTCAGTACTTC CASSIGRDRTRDIQYF
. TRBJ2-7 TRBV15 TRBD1 TGTGCCACCAGCAGAGCCCCGGGACAGAAGTACTTC CATSRAPGQKYF
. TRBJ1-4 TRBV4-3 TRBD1 TGCGCCAGCAGCCAAGACCCCCCGGAGGGGGCTTCTAATGAAAAACTGTTTTTT CASSQDPPEGASNEKLFF
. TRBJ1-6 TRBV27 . TGTGCCAGCAGTTTCCCTACAGGAGATAATTCACCCCTCCACTTT CASSFPTGDNSPLHF
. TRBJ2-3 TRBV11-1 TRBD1 TGTGCCAGCAGCTCCCGGGACAGACGCACAGATACGCAGTATTTT CASSSRDRRTDTQYF
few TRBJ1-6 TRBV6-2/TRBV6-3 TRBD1 TGTGCCAGCAGCACGACAGGGACTAATTCACCCCTCCACTTT CASSTTGTNSPLHF
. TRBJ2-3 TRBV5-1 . TGCGCCAGCAGCTTGGCCCCCGGGTTTAATACAGATACGCAGTATTTT CASSLAPGFNTDTQYF
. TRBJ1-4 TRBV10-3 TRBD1 TGTGCCATCAGTGGACAGGGGGCGGATGAAAAACTGTTTTTT CAISGQGADEKLFF
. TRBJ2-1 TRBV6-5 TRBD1 TGTGCCAGCAGGACAGGGGGAGATGAGCAGTTCTTC CASRTGGDEQFF
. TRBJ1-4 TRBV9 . TGTGCCAGCAGCTCCGAACGCGGGGGTACTAATGAAAAACTGTTTTTT CASSSERGGTNEKLFF
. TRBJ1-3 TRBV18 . TGTGCCAGCTCACCGTCGCAGGGTGGCTCTGGAAACACCATATATTTT CASSPSQGGSGNTIYF
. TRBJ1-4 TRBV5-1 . TGCGCCAGCAGCGCTACAGGGTTTAGTACAACTAATGAAAAACTGTTTTTT CASSATGFSTTNEKLFF
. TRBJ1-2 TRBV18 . TGTGCCAGCTCATCCCGGCCGGGGGATGGCTACACCTTC CASSSRPGDGYTF
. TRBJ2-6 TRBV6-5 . TGTGCCAGCAGAGCGGGTCATCACGTCCTGACTTTC CASRAGHHVLTF
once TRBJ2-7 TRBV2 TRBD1 TGTGCCAGCAGTTTTTCGGACAGGGGGCCCTACGAGCAGTACTTC CASSFSDRGPYEQYF
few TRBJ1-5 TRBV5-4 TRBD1 TGTGCCAGCAGCTTGGGTGGGGACAGGGATAAGCCCCAGCATTTT CASSLGGDRDKPQHF
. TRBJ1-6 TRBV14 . TGTGCCGGCAGCCAAGATCTGCCGGGGAATTCACCCCTCCACTTT CAGSQDLPGNSPLHF
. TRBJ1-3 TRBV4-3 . TGCGCCAGCAGCCAAGTTACAGGTATAGGCGCTGGAAACACCATATATTTT CASSQVTGIGAGNTIYF
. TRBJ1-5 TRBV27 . TGTGCCAGCAGCTCTTACGGGGGGGTTTCGCAGCCCCAGCATTTT CASSSYGGVSQPQHF
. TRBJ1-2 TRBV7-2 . TGTGCCAGCAGCTTAGGACGGGACTTCCGGGGCTACACCTTC CASSLGRDFRGYTF
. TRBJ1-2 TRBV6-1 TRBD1 TGTGCCAGCAGTGAAGGGACAGGGGGCCGGTATGGCTACACCTTC CASSEGTGGRYGYTF
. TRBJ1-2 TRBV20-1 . TGCAGTGCTACACAGGGTGGAGGCTACACCTTC CSATQGGGYTF
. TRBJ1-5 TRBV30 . TGTGCCTGGAGGGGGCCGGGCAATCAGCCCCAGCATTTT CAWRGPGNQPQHF